Listed here are 3 T cell receptor beta chains from one sample, sequenced in a study of T cells in women clearing cervical HPV infection. Generated by immunoSEQ multiplex PCR, the TCRdb table keeps only in-frame clones and is missing some. This sample's table reports about 26,000 clones. Sample: blood buffy coat. The receptors here all came from a woman between 18 and 70 years old with a cervical HPV16 infection that either progressed to CIN3+ or cleared (not recorded which).

CDR3 DNA, as far as it was read: TGTGCTAGTGGTTTGCCCCTCACCCGGGACAACAATGAG. It is translated as CASGLPLTRDNNE. The full CDR3 protein reads CASGLPLTRDNNEQFF. The chain couples TRBV12-5 to TRBJ2-1, with TRBD1 as a possible D gene (6 bases). Read coverage stops 3 residues before the CDR3 terminus; the germline J gene supplies the remainder. V lost 2 bases and J 5 bases, leaving 16 bases between the germline ends. The CDR3 extends over 16 amino acids. CDR1 is LGHNT, CDR2 FRNRAP, per germline. The whole variable domain, remainder taken from reference TRBV12-5 and TRBJ2-1, is DARVTQTPRHKVTEMGQEVTMRCQPILGHNTVFWYRQTMMQGLELLAYFRNRAPLDDSGMPKDRFSAEMPDATLATLKIQPSEPRDSAVYFCASGLPLTRDNNEQFFGPGTRLTVL.

On this clone itself: The sequenced fragment ends 3 residues before the CDR3 boundary, so the rest is inferred from the germline J gene. The chain uses TRBV13 and TRBJ1-5; 7 nucleotides align to TRBD1. The V and J ends lost 5 bases and 7 bases, in that order; junction bases with no gene match: 5. The CDR3 has 13 amino acids. The V gene's germline CDR1 is PRHDT and CDR2 FYEKMQ (reference sequence). Here the CDR3 reads CASSKGQLQPQHF. Incomplete CDR3 DNA: TGTGCCAGCAGCAAGGGACAGTTGCAGCCC. Filled out from reference TRBV13 and TRBJ1-5, the complete variable domain reads AAGVIQSPRHLIKEKRETATLKCYPIPRHDTVYWYQQGPGQDPQFLISFYEKMQSDKGSIPDRFSAQQFSDYHSELNMSSLELGDSALYFCASSKGQLQPQHFGDGTRLSIL.

Comment on this clone: The read terminates 3 residues ahead of where the CDR3 ends, so the germline J gene completes it. This chain links TRBV6-1 with TRBJ1-2, with a tentative D call TRBD1 (5 bases). Germline assignment: CDR1 MNHNS and CDR2 SASEGT. The CDR3 sequence is 13 residues long. The CDR3 loop reads CASSENRGEGYTF. The CDR3 bases that were read are TGTGCCAGCAGTGAGAATAGGGGAGAAGGC.